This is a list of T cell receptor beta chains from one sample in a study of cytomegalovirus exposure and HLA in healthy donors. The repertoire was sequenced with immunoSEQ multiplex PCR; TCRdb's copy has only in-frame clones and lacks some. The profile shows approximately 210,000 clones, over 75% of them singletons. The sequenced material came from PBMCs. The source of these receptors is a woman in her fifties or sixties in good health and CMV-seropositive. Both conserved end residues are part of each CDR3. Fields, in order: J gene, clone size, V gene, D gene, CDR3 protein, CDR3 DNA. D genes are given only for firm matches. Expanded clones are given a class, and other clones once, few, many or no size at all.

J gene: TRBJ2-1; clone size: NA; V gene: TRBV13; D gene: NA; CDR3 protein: CASRRLVSPDNEQFF; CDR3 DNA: TGTGCCAGCCGCCGACTAGTGTCCCCAGACAATGAGCAGTTCTTC
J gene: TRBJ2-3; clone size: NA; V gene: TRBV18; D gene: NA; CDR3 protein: CASSPLPRSSTDTQYF; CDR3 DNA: TGTGCCAGCTCACCACTTCCGCGGTCTAGCACAGATACGCAGTATTTT
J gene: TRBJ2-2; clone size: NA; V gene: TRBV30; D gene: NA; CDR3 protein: CAWSPQPTGELFF; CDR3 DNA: TGTGCCTGGAGCCCACAGCCCACCGGGGAGCTGTTTTTT
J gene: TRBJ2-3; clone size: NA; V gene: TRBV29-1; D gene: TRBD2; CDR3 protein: CSVVRGGGTDTQYF; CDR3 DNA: TGCAGCGTCGTCCGGGGAGGGGGCACAGATACGCAGTATTTT
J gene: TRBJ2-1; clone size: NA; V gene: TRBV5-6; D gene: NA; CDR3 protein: CASSDLARANEQFF; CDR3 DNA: TGTGCCAGCAGCGACCTGGCCAGGGCCAATGAGCAGTTCTTC
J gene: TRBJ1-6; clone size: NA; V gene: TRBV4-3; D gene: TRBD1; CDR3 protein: CASSQDLNRGYASPLHF; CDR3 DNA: TGCGCCAGCAGCCAAGATCTGAACAGGGGGTACGCTTCACCCCTCCACTTT
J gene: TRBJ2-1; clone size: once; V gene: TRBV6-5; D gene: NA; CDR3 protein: CASSGGLFRNEQFF; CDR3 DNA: TGTGCCAGCAGTGGAGGGTTATTCAGGAATGAGCAGTTCTTC
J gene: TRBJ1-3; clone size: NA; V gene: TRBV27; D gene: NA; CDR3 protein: CASSLSSRSAGNTIYF; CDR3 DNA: TGTGCCAGCAGTTTATCGAGCAGGTCGGCTGGAAACACCATATATTTT
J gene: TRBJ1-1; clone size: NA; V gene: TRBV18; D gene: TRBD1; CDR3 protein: CASSPDRVNTEAFF; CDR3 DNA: TGTGCCAGCTCTCCGGACAGGGTGAACACTGAAGCTTTCTTT
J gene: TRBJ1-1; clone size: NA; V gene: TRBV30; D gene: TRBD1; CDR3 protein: CAWSKGAIMAFF; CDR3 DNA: TGTGCCTGGAGTAAGGGGGCGATTATGGCTTTCTTT
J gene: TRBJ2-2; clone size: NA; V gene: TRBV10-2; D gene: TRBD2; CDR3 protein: CASGLAVTGELFF; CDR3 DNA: TGCGCCAGCGGACTAGCGGTAACCGGGGAGCTGTTTTTT
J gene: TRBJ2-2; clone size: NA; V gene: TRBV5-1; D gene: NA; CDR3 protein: CASSSFRGSNTGELFF; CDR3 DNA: TGCGCCAGCAGCTCCTTTCGAGGGAGTAACACCGGGGAGCTGTTTTTT
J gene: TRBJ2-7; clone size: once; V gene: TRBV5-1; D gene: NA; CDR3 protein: CASARKVADLPYEQYF; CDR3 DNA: TGCGCCAGCGCCAGAAAGGTAGCGGATCTCCCCTACGAGCAGTACTTC
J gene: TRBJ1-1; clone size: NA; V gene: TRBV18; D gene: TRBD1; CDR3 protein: CASSPTGTGVGTEAFF; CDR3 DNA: TGTGCCAGCTCACCAACCGGGACAGGGGTGGGCACTGAAGCTTTCTTT
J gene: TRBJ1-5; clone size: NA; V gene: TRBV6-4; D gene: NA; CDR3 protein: CASAQDPNQPQHF; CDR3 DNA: TGTGCCAGTGCACAGGATCCCAATCAGCCCCAGCATTTT
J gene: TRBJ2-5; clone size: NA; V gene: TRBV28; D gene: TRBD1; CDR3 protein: CASARVGTGSNWYQETQYF; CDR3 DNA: TGTGCCAGCGCTCGGGTCGGGACAGGGTCTAACTGGTACCAAGAGACCCAGTACTTC
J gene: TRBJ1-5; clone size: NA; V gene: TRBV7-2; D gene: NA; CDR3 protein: CASSFISNQPQHF; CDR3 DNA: TGTGCCAGCAGTTTTATTAGCAATCAGCCCCAGCATTTT
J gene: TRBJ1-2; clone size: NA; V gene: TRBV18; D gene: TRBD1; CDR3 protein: CASSRTGGTNYGYTF; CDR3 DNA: TGTGCCAGCTCGCGGACAGGGGGCACTAACTATGGCTACACCTTC
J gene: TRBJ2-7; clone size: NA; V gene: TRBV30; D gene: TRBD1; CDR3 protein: CAWSWGQGKNSYEQYF; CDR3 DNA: TGTGCCTGGAGTTGGGGACAGGGAAAAAACTCCTACGAGCAGTACTTC
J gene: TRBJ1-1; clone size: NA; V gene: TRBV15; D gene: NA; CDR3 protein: CATSRRGRWGEGDTEAFF; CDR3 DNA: TGTGCCACCAGCAGGCGGGGTAGATGGGGGGAGGGGGACACTGAAGCTTTCTTT
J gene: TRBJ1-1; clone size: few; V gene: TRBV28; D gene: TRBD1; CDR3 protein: CASLHRGTEAFF; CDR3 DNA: TGTGCCAGCCTTCACAGGGGAACTGAAGCTTTCTTT
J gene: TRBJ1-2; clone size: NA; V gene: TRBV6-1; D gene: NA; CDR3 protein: CASSEAPLSYGYTF; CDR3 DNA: TGTGCCAGCAGTGAAGCCCCGCTAAGCTATGGCTACACCTTC
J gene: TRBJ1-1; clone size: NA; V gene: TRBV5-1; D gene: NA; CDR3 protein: CASRPQGWNTEAFF; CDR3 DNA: TGCGCCAGCAGACCGCAGGGATGGAACACTGAAGCTTTCTTT
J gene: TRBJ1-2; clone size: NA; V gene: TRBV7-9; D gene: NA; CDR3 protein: CASSSTPNRVGYTF; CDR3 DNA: TGTGCCAGCAGTTCAACTCCCAACAGGGTCGGCTACACCTTC
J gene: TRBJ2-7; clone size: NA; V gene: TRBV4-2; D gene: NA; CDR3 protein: CASSQDSSQVYEQYF; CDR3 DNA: TGTGCCAGCAGCCAAGATTCCTCCCAGGTTTACGAGCAGTACTTC